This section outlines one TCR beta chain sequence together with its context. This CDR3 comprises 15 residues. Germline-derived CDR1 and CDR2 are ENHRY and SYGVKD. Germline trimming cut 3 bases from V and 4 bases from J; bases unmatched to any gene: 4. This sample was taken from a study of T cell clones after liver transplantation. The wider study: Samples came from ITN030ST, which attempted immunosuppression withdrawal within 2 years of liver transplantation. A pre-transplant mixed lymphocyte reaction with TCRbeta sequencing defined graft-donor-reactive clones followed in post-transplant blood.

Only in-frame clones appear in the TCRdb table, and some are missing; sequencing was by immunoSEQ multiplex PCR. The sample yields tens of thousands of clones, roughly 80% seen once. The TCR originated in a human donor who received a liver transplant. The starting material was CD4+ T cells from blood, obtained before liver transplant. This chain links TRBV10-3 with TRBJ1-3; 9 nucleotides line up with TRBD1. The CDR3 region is CAISEWGQGGNTIYF. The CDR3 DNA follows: TGTGCCATCAGTGAATGGGGACAGGGAGGAAACACCATATATTTT.